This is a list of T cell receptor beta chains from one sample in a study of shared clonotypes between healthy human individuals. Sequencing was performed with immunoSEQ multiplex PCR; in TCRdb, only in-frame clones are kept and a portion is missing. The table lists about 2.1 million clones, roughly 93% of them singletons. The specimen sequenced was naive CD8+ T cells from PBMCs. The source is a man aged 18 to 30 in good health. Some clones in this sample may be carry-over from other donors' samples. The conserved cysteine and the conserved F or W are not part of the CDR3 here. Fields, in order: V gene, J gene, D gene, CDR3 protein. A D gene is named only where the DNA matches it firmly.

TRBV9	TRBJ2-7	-	ASSVADSYEQY
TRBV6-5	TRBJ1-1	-	ASSYGRVNTEAF
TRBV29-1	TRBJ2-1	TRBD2	SVEGLAGGNEQF
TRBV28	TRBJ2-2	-	ASRRGELF
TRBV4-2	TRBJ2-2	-	ASSQAGRELF
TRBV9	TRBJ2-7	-	ASSVAGSGPTLEQY
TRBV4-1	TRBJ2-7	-	ASSQEGDPYYEQY
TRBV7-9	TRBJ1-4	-	ASSLAPSPGNEKLF
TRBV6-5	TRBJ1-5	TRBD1	ASSLDRADQPQH
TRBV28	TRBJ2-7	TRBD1	ASRQGAAEQY
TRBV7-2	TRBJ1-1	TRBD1	ASSWQGVMNTEAF